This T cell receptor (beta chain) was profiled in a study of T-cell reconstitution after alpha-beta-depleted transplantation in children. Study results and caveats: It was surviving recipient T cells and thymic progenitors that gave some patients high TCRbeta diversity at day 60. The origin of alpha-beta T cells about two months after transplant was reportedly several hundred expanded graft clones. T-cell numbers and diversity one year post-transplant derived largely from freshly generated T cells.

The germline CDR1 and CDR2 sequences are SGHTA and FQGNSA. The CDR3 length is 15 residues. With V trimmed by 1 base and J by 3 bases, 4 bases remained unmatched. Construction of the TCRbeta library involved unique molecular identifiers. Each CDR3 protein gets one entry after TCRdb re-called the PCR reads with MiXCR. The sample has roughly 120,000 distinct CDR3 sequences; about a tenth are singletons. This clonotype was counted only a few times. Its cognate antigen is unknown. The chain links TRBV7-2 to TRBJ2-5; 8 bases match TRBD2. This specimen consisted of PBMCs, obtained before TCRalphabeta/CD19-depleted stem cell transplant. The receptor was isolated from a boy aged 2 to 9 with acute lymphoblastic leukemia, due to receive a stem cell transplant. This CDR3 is CASSLGWREEETQYF. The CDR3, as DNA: TGTGCCAGCAGCTTAGGTTGGCGGGAGGAAGAGACCCAGTACTTC.